This T cell receptor (beta chain) appears in the sequencing data of a study of OX40 agonist ivuxolimab in advanced cancers. Study context: Every 2 weeks, patients received ivuxolimab intravenously, dosed at 0.01 to 10 mg/kg. Partial responses were achieved by three patients, one with hepatocellular carcinoma and two with cutaneous melanoma.

The data were produced by immunoSEQ multiplex PCR, yet TCRdb's version contains in-frame clones alone and is incomplete. The data contain under 75,000 clones, 80% to 95% of them singletons. Germline CDR1 LNHDA, CDR2 SQIVND (reference sequence). Trimming took 8 bases from V and 11 from J, leaving 19 bases between them. The CDR3 has 13 amino acids. The sample consisted of CD4+ or CD8+ T cells sorted from blood, taken in a trial of the OX40 agonist ivuxolimab. The rearrangement links TRBV19 to TRBJ1-5; possible D gene TRBD1, 5 bases. The receptor was derived from an adult with an advanced solid tumor such as melanoma, head and neck, liver or kidney cancer. CDR3 bases: TGTGCCAGTGGGGCAGAGCCCCAGGAGGCCCAGCATTTT. Protein sequence: CASGAEPQEAQHF.